This T cell receptor beta chain emerged from a study of molecular identifiers for immune sequencing clone quantification. Germline V CDR1 and CDR2: LNHDA, SQIVND (reference sequence). This CDR3 spans 17 amino acids. V lost 6 bases and J lost 7; bases outside the gene matches: 15. One entry per CDR3 protein, called by TCRdb with MiXCR from the PCR reads. The repertoire holds 12,000 or so distinct CDR3 sequences, with about 18% as singletons. This clonotype occurred many times. The material sequenced was naive CD8+ T cells from blood, with Jurkat cell RNA spiked in. The subset was: FACS-sorted CD8+CD4-CCR7+CD45RA+ naive T cells. V and J are TRBV19 and TRBJ2-1, with 10 bases that match TRBD2. This receptor was identified in a human donor in good health. Some libraries in this study had Jurkat cell RNA spiked in. CDR3 region: CASRTLAGELGSNEQFF. CDR3 sequence (DNA): TGTGCCAGTAGGACCCTAGCGGGAGAGTTAGGGTCGAATGAGCAGTTCTTC.